This record covers a single TCR beta chain. Trimming took 0 bases from V and 2 from J, leaving 9 bases between them. Germline V gene lookup returns CDR1 SGHNT and CDR2 YYREEE (reference sequence). The CDR3 loop spans 16 amino acids. The data derive from a study of cytotoxic CD8 clonotypes in ibrutinib-treated CLL. Here immunoSEQ multiplex PCR was the method, and the copy in TCRdb shows in-frame clones only, minus some. The table has some 200,000 clones, approximately 75% seen once. The chain recombines TRBV5-4 with TRBJ1-6; D not certain. This specimen consisted of PBMCs, obtained after 12 months of ibrutinib treatment. The sequence was collected from a human donor with chronic lymphocytic leukemia. CDR3 DNA sequence: TGTGCCAGCAGCTTGGCCGGGGTGGCCTATAATTCACCCCTCCACTTT. Translated, it gives CASSLAGVAYNSPLHF. The full variable domain, completed using reference TRBV5-4 and TRBJ1-6, is ETGVTQSPTHLIKTRGQQVTLRCSSQSGHNTVSWYQQALGQGPQFIFQYYREEENGRGNFPPRFSGLQFPNYSSELNVNALELDDSALYLCASSLAGVAYNSPLHFGNGTRLTVT.